Reported below is one T cell receptor beta chain. This clonotype has a count of ten or more. Its antigen is still unknown. Base qualities are missing; no much larger clone stands one base away. The V end loses 5 bases and the J end loses 0 bases, and a stretch of 15 bases separates them. The CDR1 and CDR2 encoded by the germline V gene are SGHVS and FNYEAQ. Including cysteine and phenylalanine, the CDR3 has 16 amino acids. Only CDR3 DNA remains: 48 bases, in frame from the first base. Sequencing instrument: Illumina HiSeq 1500. TCRdb took the public reads, trimmed them with fastp at Q25, ran MiXCR for clone calling and kept in-frame beta chains. Records with the same CDR3 protein are collapsed into one entry carrying the most frequent genes and DNA. This sample lists 100,000 to 150,000 distinct CDR3 sequences; 8% to 9% were detected once. The ten biggest clones cover over 9.5% of the sample. This sample was included in a study of T cell repertoires in cytomegalovirus infection (dated by TCRdb to about 2019). In terms of the full investigation: The HLA type of each donor mattered for the analysis, because public TCR beta signatures pointed to carriage of CMV infection along with the matching HLA type. Study-level results and caveats: The ex vivo response was dominated by HLA-C-restricted CMV-specific TCR beta clonotypes, which also provided the single most frequent clonotype in two of eight donors. Cumulative frequency of public TCR beta family members discriminated carriers of CMV infection plus the relevant HLA type in this cohort and an independent 352-donor cohort.

The TCR originated in a human donor in good health (CMV status not recorded). Some clones in this sample may be carry-over from other donors' samples. The source material was PBMCs. The rearrangement combines TRBV7-6 with TRBJ2-3; the D region possibly corresponds to TRBD2 (6 bases align). The DNA reads as follows: TGTGCCAGCAGCCCCTCGGCGGGGACTAGCACAGATACGCAGTATTTT. This encodes CASSPSAGTSTDTQYF.